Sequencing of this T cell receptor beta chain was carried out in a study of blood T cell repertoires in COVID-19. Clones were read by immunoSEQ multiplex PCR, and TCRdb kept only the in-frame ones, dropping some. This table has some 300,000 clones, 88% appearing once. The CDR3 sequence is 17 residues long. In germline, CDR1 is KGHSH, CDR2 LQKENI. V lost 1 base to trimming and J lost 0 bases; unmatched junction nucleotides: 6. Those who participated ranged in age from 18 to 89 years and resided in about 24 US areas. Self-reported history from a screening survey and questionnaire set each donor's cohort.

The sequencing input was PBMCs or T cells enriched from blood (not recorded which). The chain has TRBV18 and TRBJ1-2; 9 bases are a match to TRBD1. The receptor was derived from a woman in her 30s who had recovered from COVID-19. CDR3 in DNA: TGTGCCAGCTCACCACTTCTACAGGGGGCTCCTAACTATGGCTACACCTTC. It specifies CASSPLLQGAPNYGYTF.